The 21 T cell receptor beta chains listed next were all sequenced from one sample in a study of breast tumors, draining lymph nodes, adjacent tissues. Breast cancer patients provided tissue from their axillary draining lymph nodes. TCRdb reanalysed the multiplex PCR reads using MiXCR and keeps one entry per CDR3 protein. The data show more than 100,000 distinct CDR3 sequences, around 22% seen once. Sequenced material: axillary lymph node tissue. These receptor sequences come from a female donor with breast cancer. Some clones in this sample may be carry-over from other donors' samples.

This clonotype appeared many times. This rearrangement joins TRBV9 to TRBJ1-3; tentative D call: TRBD1 (6 bases). From germline, CDR1 is SGDLS and CDR2 YYNGEE. V shed 0 bases and J shed 7 bases, with 11 bases lying between them. The CDR3 is 14 amino acids. The chain's CDR3 is CASSVEGRGNTIYF. CDR3 in DNA: TGTGCCAGCAGCGTAGAGGGCAGGGGTAACACCATATATTTT.

Points on this clonotype: This may be a read error, as it is one base from a much larger clone. The chain employs TRBV4-1 and TRBJ2-2, with D tentatively TRBD2 (6 bases). CDR3 length equals 15 residues. CDR1 and CDR2 from the germline V gene are MGHRA and YSYEKL. The CDR3 bases are TGCGCCAGCAGCCAAGGGGACCTAAACACCGGGGGGCTGTTTTTT. This codes for CASSQGDLNTGGLFF.

The chain recombines TRBV19 with TRBJ2-2, with D uncertain. V dropped 0 bases and J dropped 7 bases, with 12 bases sitting between them. The CDR3 covers 15 residues. Germline loops: CDR1 LNHDA, CDR2 SQIVND (reference sequence). CDR3 coding DNA: TGTGCCAGTAGTATAGATCGCAGTAGTTACGGGGAGCTGTTTTTT. Amino acids: CASSIDRSSYGELFF.

The sample holds many counts of this clonotype. The rearrangement links TRBV11-3 to TRBJ2-7; a weak D match, TRBD2 (5 bases). Germline V lookup: CDR1 SGHNT, CDR2 YENEEA. The CDR3 is 13 residues long. Trimming removed 5 bases from V and 2 bases from J, with 10 bases in between. CDR3 region: CASSPRRAYEQYF. The CDR3 DNA follows: TGTGCCAGCAGCCCCCGGCGGGCCTACGAGCAGTACTTC.

A word on this clonotype: The junction does not match germline at one end; this may be a read error. J is TRBJ2-2 and V is TRBV4-3; 9 bases agree with TRBD2. The germline CDR1 and CDR2 sequences are LGHNA and YSLEER. CDR3 length equals 18 residues. Here the CDR3 reads CAGSQDPAGGHTTGELFF. CDR3 in DNA: TGCGCCGGCAGCCAAGATCCGGCGGGAGGGCATACTACCGGGGAGCTGTTTTTT.

This clonotype was picked up many times. The gene calls are TRBV25-1 and TRBJ2-7; D is perhaps TRBD1 (6 bases). Per germline, CDR1 MGHDK and CDR2 SYGVNS. The CDR3 extends over 15 amino acids. Trimming removed 6 bases from V and 1 base from J, with 16 bases in between. In nucleotides, the CDR3 is TGTGCCAGCAGCCCTCCGAAGGGGGAGTCCTACGAGCAGTACTTC. It specifies CASSPPKGESYEQYF.

The chain joins TRBV19 to TRBJ2-7, with D hard to call. Trimming cost V 7 bases and J 2 bases, with 15 bases left between them. The CDR3 has 14 residues. Germline CDR1 LNHDA, CDR2 SQIVND (reference sequence). CDR3 nucleotide sequence: TGTGCCAGTACCCCCCCGGACGGTACCTACGAGCAGTACTTC. It codes for CASTPPDGTYEQYF. The full variable domain, its missing parts supplied by reference TRBV19 and TRBJ2-7, is DGGITQSPKYLFRKEGQNVTLSCEQNLNHDAMYWYRQDPGQGLRLIYYSQIVNDFQKGDIAEGYSVSREKKESFPLTVTSAQKNPTAFYLCASTPPDGTYEQYFGPGTRLTVT.

The genes are TRBV28 and TRBJ1-5, with D perhaps matching TRBD1 (6 bases). The CDR3 contains 13 residues. The germline V gene encodes CDR1 MDHEN and CDR2 SYDVKM. Trimming left V 8 bases short and J 3 bases short, with 11 bases between. As DNA, the CDR3 is TGTGCCAGCCAGGACAGCCCCAATCAGCCCCAGCATTTT. Protein product: CASQDSPNQPQHF. Based on the CDR3 plus reference TRBV28 and TRBJ1-5, the full variable domain is DVKVTQSSRYLVKRTGEKVFLECVQDMDHENMFWYRQDPGLGLRLIYFSYDVKMKEKGDIPEGYSVSREKKERFSLILESASTNQTSMYLCASQDSPNQPQHFGDGTRLSIL.

This clonotype occurred many times. The chain combines TRBV4-1 with TRBJ2-5; 13 bases agree with TRBD2. Trimming removed 1 base from V and 3 bases from J; junction bases left unmatched: 5. CDR1 is MGHRA and CDR2 is YSYEKL in the germline V gene. The CDR3 sequence is 17 residues long. The CDR3: CASSQAKGLAGEETQYF. In nucleotides, the CDR3 is TGCGCCAGCAGCCAAGCTAAAGGACTAGCGGGAGAAGAGACCCAGTACTTC.

Ten or more counts support this clonotype. J is TRBJ2-7 and V is TRBV7-9, with 7 bases matching TRBD2. CDR3 length: 14 amino acids. Germline V gene lookup returns CDR1 SEHNR and CDR2 FQNEAQ (reference sequence). J gave up 5 bases and V 5 bases, and 9 bases lay outside the gene matches. This CDR3 is CASSVPGGEHEQYF. CDR3 sequence (DNA): TGTGCCAGCAGCGTACCGGGAGGCGAACACGAGCAGTACTTC.

This clonotype was seen a handful of times. The J gene is TRBJ2-5, the V gene TRBV28; D not certain. V was pared by 10 bases and J by 2 bases, with 11 bases between. This CDR3 is built from 12 residues. The germline V gene encodes CDR1 MDHEN and CDR2 SYDVKM. CDR3 residues: CATEKVQETQYF. The CDR3 region has the DNA TGTGCCACCGAAAAGGTACAAGAGACCCAGTACTTC.

This clonotype was seen a few times. The V and J genes are TRBV6-2 or TRBV6-3 and TRBJ2-7; possible D gene TRBD2, 6 bases. The CDR3 sequence is 15 residues long. Germline V gives CDR1 MNHEY, CDR2 SVGEGT. V dropped 6 bases and J dropped 3 bases, with 18 bases sitting between them. CDR3 loop: CASSVAALLNYEQYF. The CDR3 DNA sequence: TGTGCCAGCAGCGTAGCGGCCCTATTAAACTACGAGCAGTACTTC.

As concerns this clonotype: A much larger clone is a single base away; this may be a read error. The V call is TRBV15, the J call TRBJ2-2; no clear D gene. This CDR3 has 16 residues. Germline-derived CDR1 and CDR2 are LNHNV and YYDKDF (reference sequence). CDR3 sequence (DNA): TGTGACACCAGCCACCAGCCCCGGGCCACCACCGGGGAGCTGTTTTTT. This gives the protein CDTSHQPRATTGELFF.

This clonotype was observed a few times. CDR3: CASSFEGVNSPLHF. The CDR3 nucleotides are TGTGCCAGCAGTTTCGAGGGGGTTAATTCACCCCTCCACTTT. This chain uses TRBV28 with TRBJ1-6; D is possibly TRBD1 (6 bases). CDR3 length equals 14 residues. Germline loops: CDR1 MDHEN, CDR2 SYDVKM. Trimming took 3 bases from V and 6 from J, leaving 9 bases between them.

This clonotype was seen only a few times. The V gene is TRBV28, the J gene TRBJ2-2; the D gene is possibly TRBD1 (5 bases). Trimming pared 5 bases from V and 7 bases from J, leaving 8 bases between. This CDR3 contains 12 residues. CDR1 and CDR2 from the germline V gene are MDHEN and SYDVKM. The CDR3 spells CASSPGFGELFF. The CDR3 nucleotides read TGTGCCAGCAGTCCAGGGTTCGGGGAGCTGTTTTTT.

A note on this clonotype: With a much larger clone just one base away, this may be a read error. The gene calls are TRBV20-1 and TRBJ2-6; perhaps D is TRBD1 or TRBD2 (5 bases each). V shed 5 bases and J shed 0 bases, with 14 bases lying between them. CDR3 size: 16 residues. In germline, CDR1 is DFQATT, CDR2 SNEGSKA (reference sequence). Here the CDR3 reads CSAGDEILSGANVLTF. The CDR3 DNA reads as TGCAGTGCTGGGGACGAGATTCTCTCTGGGGCCAACGTCCTGACTTTC.

This clonotype was detected ten times or more. The gene calls are TRBV20-1 and TRBJ2-5, with D possibly matching TRBD2 (6 bases). V dropped 4 bases and J dropped 2 bases, with 11 bases sitting between them. There are 13 residues in the CDR3. CDR1 DFQATT and CDR2 SNEGSKA come from the germline V gene (reference sequence). Here the CDR3 reads CSANGGGQETQYF. CDR3 nucleotide sequence: TGCAGTGCTAATGGTGGGGGGCAAGAGACCCAGTACTTC.

This clonotype has more than one count but fewer than ten. This chain joins TRBV6-5 and TRBJ2-1; TRBD1 matches 8 bases. Germline values: CDR1 MNHEY, CDR2 SVGAGI. The V segment lost 6 bases and the J segment 5 bases; nucleotides outside the gene matches: 6. The CDR3 runs 14 residues. CDR3 loop: CASSLDRVNNEQFF. For the CDR3, the DNA is TGTGCCAGCAGCCTGGACAGGGTGAACAATGAGCAGTTCTTC.

This clonotype has at least ten counts. The chain employs TRBV5-8 and TRBJ2-6, with D tentatively TRBD2 (6 bases). Per the germline V gene, CDR1 is SGHTS and CDR2 is YDEGEE. Trimming took 7 bases from V and 0 from J, leaving 17 bases between them. The CDR3 runs 17 residues. CDR3 sequence (DNA): TGTGCCAGCCACTTATTCGGGAGAAGCTCTGGGGCCAACGTCCTGACTTTC. Translating it yields CASHLFGRSSGANVLTF.

This clonotype came up many times. The chain employs TRBV20-1 and TRBJ2-5; D gene unclear. The CDR3 sequence is 11 residues long. The germline gives CDR1 DFQATT, CDR2 SNEGSKA (reference sequence). V dropped 4 bases and J dropped 2 bases, with 5 bases sitting between them. The CDR3 bases are TGCAGTGCTACGCAGCAAGAGACCCAGTACTTC. Its protein is CSATQQETQYF.

This clonotype was counted ten times or more. V gene TRBV12-3 or TRBV12-4 combines with J gene TRBJ2-2; the match to TRBD1 covers 9 bases. The CDR3 runs 15 residues. Trimming cost V 6 bases and J 5 bases; bases outside gene matches: 7. CDR3 sequence reads: CASRPTGTGTGELFF. The DNA of the CDR3 is TGTGCCAGCAGGCCCACCGGGACAGGGACCGGGGAGCTGTTTTTT.